One sample yielded the 6 T cell receptor beta chains listed below, sequenced in a study of cytomegalovirus exposure and HLA in healthy donors. The study ran its PCR with 60 Vbeta and 13 Jbeta primers. Generated by immunoSEQ multiplex PCR, the TCRdb table keeps only in-frame clones and is missing some. The sample lists tens of thousands of clones, 55% to 75% occurring once. Sequencing was carried out using PBMCs. The receptors were sampled from a woman aged 40-49 years in good health and CMV-seropositive.

The rearrangement uses TRBV6-6 and TRBJ2-7; 8 nucleotides line up with TRBD1. The CDR3 runs 13 residues. The germline V gene has CDR1 MNHNY and CDR2 SVGAGI (reference sequence). Trimming took 0 bases from V and 6 from J; bases not matched to a gene: 1. The CDR3 spells CASSYSTGVEQYF. The CDR3 DNA is TGTGCCAGCAGTTACTCGACAGGGGTCGAGCAGTACTTC.

As to this clone: It is unclear where the CDR3 begins or ends on the DNA, so no DNA is shown, and the CDR3 is as TCRdb lists it. V and J are TRBV21-1 and TRBJ1-4; TRBD1, the table's D call, was not compared with the DNA. TRBV21-1 is deemed a pseudogene. Termini included, the CDR3 measures 18 amino acids. The CDR3 loop reads CASSKIKVGTGINEKLFF.

The chain joins TRBV7-3 to TRBJ1-1; possible D gene TRBD1, 6 bases. Between the trimmed V and J ends, which lost 0 bases and 2 bases, there was a span of 16 bases. The CDR3 runs to 17 residues. Looked up from germline, CDR1 is SGHTA and CDR2 is FQGTGA. CDR3: CASSLTGGQGLNTEAFF. CDR3 DNA: TGTGCCAGCAGCTTAACGGGTGGCCAGGGGCTAAACACTGAAGCTTTCTTT.

The V and J genes are TRBV10-3 and TRBJ1-3, with unresolved D. V lost 6 bases, J lost 2 bases, and 11 bases lay in between. The CDR3 covers 14 residues. The germline V gene has CDR1 ENHRY and CDR2 SYGVKD. The CDR3 coding sequence is TGTGCCATCAGAGGCAGCGAGACTGGAAACACCATATATTTT. It encodes CAIRGSETGNTIYF.

This clone was observed a handful of times. The CDR3 spells CASRPGQDVREAFF. CDR3 in DNA: TGTGCCAGCAGGCCGGGACAGGACGTCCGGGAAGCTTTCTTT. This sequence joins TRBV2 and TRBJ1-1, with TRBD1 matching 8 bases. Trimming at V came to 6 bases and at J to 8 bases, leaving 11 bases not matched to a gene. The CDR3 extends over 14 amino acids. The V gene's germline CDR1 is SNHLY and CDR2 FYNNEI.

This clone was counted a few times. This chain connects TRBV9 to TRBJ1-1; 7 bases are shared with TRBD1. Germline V gene sequence: CDR1 SGDLS, CDR2 YYNGEE. The CDR3 sequence is 15 residues long. Unmatched junction bases numbered 7, after V lost 2 bases and J lost 3 bases. CDR3 region: CASSVGWDSYTEAFF. DNA for the CDR3: TGTGCCAGCAGCGTCGGGTGGGACAGCTACACTGAAGCTTTCTTT. The variable domain in full, completed from reference TRBV9 and TRBJ1-1, reads DSGVTQTPKHLITATGQRVTLRCSPRSGDLSVYWYQQSLDQGLQFLIQYYNGEERAKGNILERFSAQQFPDLHSELNLSSLELGDSALYFCASSVGWDSYTEAFFGQGTRLTVV.